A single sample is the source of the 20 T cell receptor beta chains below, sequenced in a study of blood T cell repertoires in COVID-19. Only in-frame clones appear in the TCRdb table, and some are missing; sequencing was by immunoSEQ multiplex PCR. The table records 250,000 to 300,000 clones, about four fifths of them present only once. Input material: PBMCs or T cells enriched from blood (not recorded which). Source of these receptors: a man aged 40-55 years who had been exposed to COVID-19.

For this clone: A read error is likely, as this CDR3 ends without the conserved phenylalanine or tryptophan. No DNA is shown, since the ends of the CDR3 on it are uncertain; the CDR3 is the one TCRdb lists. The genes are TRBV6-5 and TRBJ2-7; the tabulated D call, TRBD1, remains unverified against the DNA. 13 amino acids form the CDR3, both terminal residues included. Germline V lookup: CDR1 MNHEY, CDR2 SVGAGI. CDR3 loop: CASRRDRGPPWSY.

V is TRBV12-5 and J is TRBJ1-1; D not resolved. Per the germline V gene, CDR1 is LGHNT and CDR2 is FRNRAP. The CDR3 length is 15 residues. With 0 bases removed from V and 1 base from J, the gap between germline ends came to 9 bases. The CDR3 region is CASGLVRSGNTEAFF. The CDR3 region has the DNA TGTGCTAGTGGTTTGGTACGGTCAGGGAACACTGAAGCTTTCTTT.

The CDR3 loop is CASSLVTRNYGYTF. CDR3 coding DNA: TGTGCCAGCAGCTTAGTGACACGGAACTATGGCTACACCTTC. V and J are TRBV7-2 and TRBJ1-2; no definite D call. The V gene lost 1 base and the J gene lost 2 bases, with 8 bases spanning the gap. This CDR3 is built from 14 residues. Germline assignment: CDR1 SGHTA and CDR2 FQGNSA.

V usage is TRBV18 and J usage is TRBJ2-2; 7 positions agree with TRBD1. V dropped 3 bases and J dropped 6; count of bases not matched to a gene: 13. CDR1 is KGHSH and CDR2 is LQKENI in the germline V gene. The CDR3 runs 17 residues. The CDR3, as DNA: TGTGCCAGCTCACCGGGAAGACAGGGTGGGTCAGCCGGGGAGCTGTTTTTT. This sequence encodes CASSPGRQGGSAGELFF.

This chain's CDR3 is CAIKDRGSNTEAFF. The CDR3 region has the DNA TGTGCCATCAAGGACAGGGGCTCAAACACTGAAGCTTTCTTT. This chain uses TRBV10-3 with TRBJ1-1; 9 nucleotides align to TRBD1. J gave up 2 bases and V 7 bases, and 5 bases lay outside the gene matches. CDR3 length: 14 amino acids. Germline values: CDR1 ENHRY, CDR2 SYGVKD.

CDR3 sequence reads: CASSLATGNQPQHF. The CDR3 bases are TGTGCCAGCAGCTTAGCGACAGGTAATCAGCCCCAGCATTTT. The chain couples TRBV7-9 to TRBJ1-5, with D possibly being TRBD1 (6 bases). V dropped 0 bases and J dropped 4 bases, with 7 bases sitting between them. Germline assignment: CDR1 SEHNR and CDR2 FQNEAQ (reference sequence). The CDR3 totals 14 residues.

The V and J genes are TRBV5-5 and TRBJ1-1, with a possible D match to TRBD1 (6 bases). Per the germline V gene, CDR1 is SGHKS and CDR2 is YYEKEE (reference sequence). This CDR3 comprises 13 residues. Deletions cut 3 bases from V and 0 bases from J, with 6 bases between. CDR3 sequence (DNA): TGTGCCAGCAGCTGGACAGTGAACACTGAAGCTTTCTTT. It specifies CASSWTVNTEAFF. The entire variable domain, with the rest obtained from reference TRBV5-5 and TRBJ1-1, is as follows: DAGVTQSPTHLIKTRGQQVTLRCSPISGHKSVSWYQQVLGQGPQFIFQYYEKEERGRGNFPDRFSARQFPNYSSELNVNALLLGDSALYLCASSWTVNTEAFFGQGTRLTVV.

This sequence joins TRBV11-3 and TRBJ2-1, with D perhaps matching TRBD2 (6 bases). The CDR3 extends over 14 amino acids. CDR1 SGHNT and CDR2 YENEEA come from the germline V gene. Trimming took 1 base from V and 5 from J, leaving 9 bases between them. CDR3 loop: CASSLVGGNNEQFF. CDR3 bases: TGTGCCAGCAGCTTAGTCGGCGGGAACAATGAGCAGTTCTTC.

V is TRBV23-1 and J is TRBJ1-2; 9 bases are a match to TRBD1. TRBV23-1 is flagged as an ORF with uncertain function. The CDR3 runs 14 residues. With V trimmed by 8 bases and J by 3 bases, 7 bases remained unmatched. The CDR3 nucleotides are TGCGCCAGCCCCTGGGACAGGGTACACTATGGCTACACCTTC. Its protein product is CASPWDRVHYGYTF.

DNA for the CDR3: TGTGCCGTCCGAAGCGCCTACGAGCAGTACTTC. Translation gives CAVRSAYEQYF. The J gene is TRBJ2-7, the V gene TRBV3-1 (or the pseudogene TRBV3-2), with D unclear. Germline values: CDR1 LGHDT, CDR2 YNNKEL (reference sequence). The CDR3 has 11 amino acids. V was cut by 11 bases and J by 2 bases, with 10 bases left in between.

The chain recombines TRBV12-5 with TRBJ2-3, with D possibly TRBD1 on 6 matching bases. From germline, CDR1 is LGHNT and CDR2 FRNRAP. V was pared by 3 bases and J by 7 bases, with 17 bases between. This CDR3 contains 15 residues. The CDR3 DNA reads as TGTGCTAGTGGTTTCACAGGGTCCCTAGGGAATACGCAGTATTTT. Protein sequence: CASGFTGSLGNTQYF.

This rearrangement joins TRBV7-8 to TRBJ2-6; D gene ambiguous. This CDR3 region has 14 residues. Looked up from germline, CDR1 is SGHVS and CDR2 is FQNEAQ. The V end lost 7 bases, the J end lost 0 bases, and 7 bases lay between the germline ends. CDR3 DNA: TGTGCCAGCAACGCCGGCTCTGGGGCCAACGTCCTGACTTTC. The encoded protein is CASNAGSGANVLTF.

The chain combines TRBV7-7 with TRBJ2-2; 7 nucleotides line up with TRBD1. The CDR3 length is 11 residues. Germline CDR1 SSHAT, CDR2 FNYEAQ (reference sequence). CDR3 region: CATKDRDKLFF. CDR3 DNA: TGTGCTACAAAAGACAGGGATAAGCTGTTTTTT.

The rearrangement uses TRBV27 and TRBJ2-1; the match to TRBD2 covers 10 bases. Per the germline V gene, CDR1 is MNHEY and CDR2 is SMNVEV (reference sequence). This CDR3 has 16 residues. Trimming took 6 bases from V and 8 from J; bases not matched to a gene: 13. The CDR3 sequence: CASSKGPSGSIYEQFF. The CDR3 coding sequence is TGTGCCAGCAGCAAAGGGCCTAGCGGGAGTATATATGAGCAGTTCTTC.

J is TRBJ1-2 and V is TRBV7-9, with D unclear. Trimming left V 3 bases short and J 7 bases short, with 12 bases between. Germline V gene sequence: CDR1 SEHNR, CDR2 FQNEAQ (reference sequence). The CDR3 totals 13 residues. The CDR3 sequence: CASSFGGDGGYTF. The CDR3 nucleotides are TGTGCCAGCAGCTTCGGCGGGGATGGTGGCTACACCTTC.

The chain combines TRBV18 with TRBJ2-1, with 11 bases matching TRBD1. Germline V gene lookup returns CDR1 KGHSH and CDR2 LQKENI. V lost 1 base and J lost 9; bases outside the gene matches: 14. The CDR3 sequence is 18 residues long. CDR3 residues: CASSPQRPGTGGHGEQFF. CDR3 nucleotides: TGTGCCAGCTCACCACAACGGCCCGGGACAGGGGGTCACGGTGAGCAGTTCTTC.

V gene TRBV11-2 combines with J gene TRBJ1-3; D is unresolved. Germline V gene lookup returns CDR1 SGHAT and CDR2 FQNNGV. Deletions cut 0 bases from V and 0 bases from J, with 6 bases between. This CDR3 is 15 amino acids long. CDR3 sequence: CASSLDGSSGNTIYF. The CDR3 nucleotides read TGTGCCAGCAGCTTAGACGGGAGCTCTGGAAACACCATATATTTT.

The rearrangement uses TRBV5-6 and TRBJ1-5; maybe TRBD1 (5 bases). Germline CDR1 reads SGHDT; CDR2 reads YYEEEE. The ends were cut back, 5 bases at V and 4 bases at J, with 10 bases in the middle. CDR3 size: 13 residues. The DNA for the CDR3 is TGTGCCAGCAGTTCGGGACTTAATCAGCCCCAGCATTTT. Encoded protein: CASSSGLNQPQHF.

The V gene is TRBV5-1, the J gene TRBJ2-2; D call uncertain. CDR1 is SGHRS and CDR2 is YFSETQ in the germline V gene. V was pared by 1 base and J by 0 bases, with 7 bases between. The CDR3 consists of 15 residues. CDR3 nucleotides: TGCGCCAGCAGCTTGCCCCAGGCGAACACCGGGGAGCTGTTTTTT. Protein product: CASSLPQANTGELFF.

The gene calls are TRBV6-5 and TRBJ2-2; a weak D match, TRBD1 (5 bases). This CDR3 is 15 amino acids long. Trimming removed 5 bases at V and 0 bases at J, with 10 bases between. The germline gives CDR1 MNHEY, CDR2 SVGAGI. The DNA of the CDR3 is TGTGCCAGCAGTACTTGGACAACGAACACCGGGGAGCTGTTTTTT. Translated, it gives CASSTWTTNTGELFF.